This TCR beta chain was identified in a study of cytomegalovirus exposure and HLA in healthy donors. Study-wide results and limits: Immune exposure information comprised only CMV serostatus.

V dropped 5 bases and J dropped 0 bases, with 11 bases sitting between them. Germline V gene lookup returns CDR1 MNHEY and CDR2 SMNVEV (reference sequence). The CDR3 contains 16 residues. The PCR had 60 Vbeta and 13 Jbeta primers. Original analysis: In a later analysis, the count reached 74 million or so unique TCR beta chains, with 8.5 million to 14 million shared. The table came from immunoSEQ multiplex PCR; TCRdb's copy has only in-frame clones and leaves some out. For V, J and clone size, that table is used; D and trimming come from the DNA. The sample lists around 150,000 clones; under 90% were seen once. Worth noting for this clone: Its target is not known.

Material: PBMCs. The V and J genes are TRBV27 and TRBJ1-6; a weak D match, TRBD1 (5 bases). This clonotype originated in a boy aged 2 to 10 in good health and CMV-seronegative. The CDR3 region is CASSLRQSSYNSPLHF. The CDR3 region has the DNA TGTGCCAGCAGTCTTAGACAGAGCTCCTATAATTCACCCCTCCACTTT.